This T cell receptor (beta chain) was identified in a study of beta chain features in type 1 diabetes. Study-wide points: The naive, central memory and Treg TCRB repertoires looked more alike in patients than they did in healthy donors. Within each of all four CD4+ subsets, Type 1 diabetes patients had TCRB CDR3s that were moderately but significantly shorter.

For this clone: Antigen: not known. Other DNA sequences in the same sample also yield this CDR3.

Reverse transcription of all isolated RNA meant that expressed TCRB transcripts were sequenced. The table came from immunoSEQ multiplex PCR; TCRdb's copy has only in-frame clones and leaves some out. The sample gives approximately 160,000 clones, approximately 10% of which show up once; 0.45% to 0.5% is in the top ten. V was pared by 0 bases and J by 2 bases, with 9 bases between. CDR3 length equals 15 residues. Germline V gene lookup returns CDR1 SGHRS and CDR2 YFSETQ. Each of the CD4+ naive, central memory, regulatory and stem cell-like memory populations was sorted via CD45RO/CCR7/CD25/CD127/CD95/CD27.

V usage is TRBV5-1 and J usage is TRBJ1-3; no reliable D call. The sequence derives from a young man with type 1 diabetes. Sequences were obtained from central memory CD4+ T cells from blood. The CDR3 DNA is TGCGCCAGCAGCTTGGAGCGGACTGCTGGAAACACCATATATTTT. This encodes CASSLERTAGNTIYF.